This entry concerns a single T cell receptor (beta chain). Trimming removed 10 bases from V and 2 bases from J, with 24 bases in between. CDR1 and CDR2 from the germline V gene are ENHRY and SYGVKD. The CDR3 length is 16 residues. These data originate in a study of blood T cell repertoires in COVID-19. Clones were sequenced by immunoSEQ multiplex PCR, and TCRdb holds only the in-frame ones, with some missing. The table lists about 160,000 clones, roughly 87% of them singletons, with roughly 7.3% in the top ten. The receptor comes from a woman aged 50 to 60 who had recovered from COVID-19. The V and J genes are TRBV10-3 and TRBJ2-7, with D tentatively TRBD1 or TRBD2 (9 bases each). The sequencing sample was made of PBMCs or T cells enriched from blood (not recorded which). The CDR3 sequence: CASGQGNSGSPYEQYF. The CDR3 DNA reads TGTGCCAGCGGACAGGGGAATAGCGGGAGCCCCTACGAGCAGTACTTC.